This T cell receptor (beta chain) was documented in a study of beta chain features in type 1 diabetes. Germline lookup yields CDR1 SGHRS and CDR2 YFSETQ. V dropped 5 bases and J dropped 1; count of bases not matched to a gene: 2. This CDR3 has 13 residues. In regard to this clone: Its specificity is unknown.

Expressed TCRB transcripts were sequenced after all isolated RNA was converted to cDNA. The assay was immunoSEQ multiplex PCR, and TCRdb's table has in-frame clones only and misses some. The data hold under 250,000 clones, with roughly 14% observed a single time. General study points: Insertions were fewer and deletions more numerous at VDJ junctions in type 1 diabetes patients. All four CD4+ subsets of Type 1 diabetes patients contained TCRB CDR3s that were moderately but significantly shorter.

Sequenced sample: naive CD4+ T cells from blood. J is TRBJ2-5 and V is TRBV5-1; 7 bases agree with TRBD1. The source of this sequence is a woman aged 40 to 50 in good health. The CDR3 reads CASRRQGQETQYF. In nucleotides, the CDR3 is TGCGCCAGCAGGCGACAGGGCCAAGAGACCCAGTACTTC.